These 26 T cell receptor beta chains were sequenced from one sample in a study of OX40 agonist ivuxolimab in advanced cancers. Clones were read by immunoSEQ multiplex PCR, and TCRdb kept only the in-frame ones, dropping some. The data show approximately 90,000 clones, over 75% seen once. The sequencing here drew on CD4+ or CD8+ T cells sorted from blood, taken in a trial of the OX40 agonist ivuxolimab. Every receptor here comes from an adult with an advanced solid tumor such as melanoma, head and neck, liver or kidney cancer.

V gene TRBV19 combines with J gene TRBJ2-2; D is possibly TRBD1 (6 bases). The germline V gene has CDR1 LNHDA and CDR2 SQIVND (reference sequence). The CDR3 has 15 amino acids. V was clipped by 4 bases and J by 4 bases, with 13 bases between them. The CDR3 DNA is TGTGCCAGTAGTACCGCGGCCAGGGGCACCGGGGAGCTGTTTTTT. Translating it yields CASSTAARGTGELFF.

The rearrangement uses TRBV2 and TRBJ1-6; 9 nucleotides match TRBD1. The V gene's germline CDR1 is SNHLY and CDR2 FYNNEI. The CDR3 is made up of 15 amino acids. The junction had 5 bases not matched to a gene; V was cut back by 4 bases and J by 7 bases. CDR3 sequence: CASSGQGVGNSPLHF. CDR3 in DNA: TGTGCCAGCAGTGGACAGGGGGTTGGGAATTCACCCCTCCACTTT.

This clone was picked up a small number of times. This chain uses TRBV20-1 with TRBJ2-2; D uncertain. CDR3 length: 11 residues. Per germline, CDR1 DFQATT and CDR2 SNEGSKA (reference sequence). Trimming left V 1 base short and J 13 bases short, with 10 bases between. The CDR3 DNA sequence: TGCAGTGCTAGAGCTCCCTTGGGGCTGTTTTTT. This codes for CSARAPLGLFF.

The chain employs TRBV9 and TRBJ2-3; weak D call: TRBD1 (5 bases). The V gene lost 0 bases and the J gene lost 8 bases, with 10 bases spanning the gap. Looked up from germline, CDR1 is SGDLS and CDR2 is YYNGEE. The CDR3 loop spans 13 amino acids. The CDR3 coding sequence is TGTGCCAGCAGCGTAGGGGGCCCGGGTACGCAGTATTTT. Its translation is CASSVGGPGTQYF. Looking up the rest from reference TRBV9 and TRBJ2-3 gives the full variable domain: DSGVTQTPKHLITATGQRVTLRCSPRSGDLSVYWYQQSLDQGLQFLIQYYNGEERAKGNILERFSAQQFPDLHSELNLSSLELGDSALYFCASSVGGPGTQYFGPGTRLTVL.

This clone was picked up one time. The chain uses TRBV7-6 and TRBJ1-3; D unclear. This CDR3 comprises 17 residues. Germline CDR1 reads SGHVS; CDR2 reads FNYEAQ. V was trimmed by 1 base and J by 2 bases, leaving 15 bases between them. The CDR3 DNA follows: TGTGCCAGCAGCTTAGGGGCACGGGCAAGAGCTGGAAACACCATATATTTT. Residues: CASSLGARARAGNTIYF.

The J gene is TRBJ2-3, the V gene TRBV2; 12 bases align to TRBD2. V lost 7 bases, J lost 3 bases, and 5 bases stayed unmatched. The CDR3 loop spans 15 amino acids. The germline V gene has CDR1 SNHLY and CDR2 FYNNEI. CDR3 nucleotides: TGTGCCAGCACCCTAGCGGGGGGGCGGACAGATACGCAGTATTTT. This translates into CASTLAGGRTDTQYF. Full variable domain (missing parts from reference TRBV2 and TRBJ2-3): EPEVTQTPSHQVTQMGQEVILRCVPISNHLYFYWYRQILGQKVEFLVSFYNNEISEKSEIFDDQFSVERPDGSNFTLKIRSTKLEDSAMYFCASTLAGGRTDTQYFGPGTRLTVL.

This chain uses TRBV2 with TRBJ1-5, with D hard to call. CDR1 and CDR2 from the germline V gene are SNHLY and FYNNEI. V lost 4 bases and J lost 9, with 10 bases in between. The CDR3 totals 12 residues. CDR3 DNA sequence: TGTGCCAGCAGTGCAGCGGGGTGGCCCCAGCATTTT. Its translation is CASSAAGWPQHF.

The DNA of the CDR3 is TGCGCCAGCAGCTTCGACAGGGTGGAAGGCTACACCTTC. This translates into CASSFDRVEGYTF. The chain employs TRBV5-1 and TRBJ1-2, with 7 positions matching TRBD1. The CDR3 is 13 residues long. Trimming at V came to 2 bases and at J to 8 bases, leaving 6 bases not matched to a gene. The germline V gene has CDR1 SGHRS and CDR2 YFSETQ.

The rearrangement links TRBV6-1 to TRBJ2-3, with D unresolved. Germline CDR1 and CDR2: MNHNS and SASEGT. Trimming took off 4 bases at V and 0 bases at J, with 8 bases between the two ends. This CDR3 is built from 14 residues. CDR3 DNA sequence: TGTGCCAGCAGTGTTGCCAGGAGCACAGATACGCAGTATTTT. This gives the protein CASSVARSTDTQYF.

The chain has TRBV11-2 and TRBJ2-5; D is uncertain. V lost 1 base and J 5 bases, leaving 11 bases between the germline ends. Germline CDR1 reads SGHAT; CDR2 reads FQNNGV. This CDR3 is built from 14 residues. The CDR3 sequence: CASSLGVILETQYF. CDR3 bases: TGTGCCAGCAGCTTAGGGGTGATTCTGGAGACCCAGTACTTC.

The chain recombines TRBV18 with TRBJ1-6; D remains ambiguous. Trimming removed 3 bases from V and 6 bases from J, with 12 bases in between. The CDR3 sequence is 15 residues long. CDR1 and CDR2 (germline): KGHSH, LQKENI. CDR3 DNA sequence: TGTGCCAGCTCACCGCAGGACGGCCTTAATTCACCCCTCCACTTT. Translating it yields CASSPQDGLNSPLHF.

The V and J genes are TRBV15 and TRBJ1-4; D gene ambiguous. CDR3 length: 13 amino acids. The germline CDR1 and CDR2 sequences are LNHNV and YYDKDF (reference sequence). V dropped 5 bases and J dropped 4 bases, with 8 bases sitting between them. The CDR3, as DNA: TGTGCCACCAGCGTGTTCTTTAATGAAAAACTGTTTTTT. Translating gives CATSVFFNEKLFF.

The chain carries TRBV16 and TRBJ2-7, with a weak D call TRBD2 (5 bases). The CDR3 spans 17 residues. Germline-derived CDR1 and CDR2 are KGHSY and FQNENV. V lost 2 bases to trimming and J lost 7 bases, with 24 bases between them. CDR3 sequence: CASSQPEVGPGQREQYF. DNA of the CDR3: TGTGCCAGCAGCCAACCGGAGGTCGGACCCGGCCAGAGGGAGCAGTACTTC.

This chain links TRBV6-1 with TRBJ2-2, with TRBD2 identical over 11 bases. Germline V gene data show CDR1 as MNHNS and CDR2 as SASEGT. With 7 bases clipped from V and 5 bases from J, the junction kept 6 bases outside the gene matches. This CDR3 has 15 amino acids. The CDR3 reads CASTPLAGGTGELFF. For the CDR3, the DNA is TGTGCCAGCACGCCCCTAGCGGGGGGAACCGGGGAGCTGTTTTTT.

V usage is TRBV28 and J usage is TRBJ1-3; tentative D call: TRBD1 (5 bases). Germline CDR1 is MDHEN and CDR2 is SYDVKM. The V and J ends lost 8 bases and 8 bases respectively, with 16 bases between them. The CDR3 runs to 13 residues. CDR3 sequence: CASLEGPLDTIYF. The DNA for the CDR3 is TGTGCCAGCCTCGAGGGACCGCTTGACACCATATATTTT.

This rearrangement joins TRBV27 to TRBJ2-4; D possibly corresponds to TRBD1 (5 bases). Germline CDR1 and CDR2: MNHEY and SMNVEV (reference sequence). Trimming took 0 bases from V and 4 from J, leaving 16 bases between them. The CDR3 length is 17 residues. For the CDR3, the DNA is TGTGCCAGCAGTTTATCCCTGCAGACAGTGCTAAAAAACATTCAGTACTTC. Its protein is CASSLSLQTVLKNIQYF.

This chain links TRBV10-1 with TRBJ1-1; possibly TRBD1 for D (5 bases). This CDR3 is built from 13 residues. Germline lookup yields CDR1 WNHNN and CDR2 SYGVQD (reference sequence). Deletions cut 3 bases from V and 4 bases from J, with 9 bases between. The CDR3, as DNA: TGCGCCAGCAGTGAAAGCAGGGCCACTGAAGCTTTCTTT. It specifies CASSESRATEAFF.

The chain employs TRBV5-1 and TRBJ1-1; 7 bases match TRBD1. The CDR3 has 12 residues. J lost 6 bases, V lost 3 bases, and 2 bases had no gene match. Germline loops: CDR1 SGHRS, CDR2 YFSETQ. The CDR3, as DNA: TGCGCCAGCAGCTCGACAGGGCCTGAAGCTTTCTTT. Translating gives CASSSTGPEAFF. The entire variable domain, with the rest obtained from reference TRBV5-1 and TRBJ1-1, is as follows: KAGVTQTPRYLIKTRGQQVTLSCSPISGHRSVSWYQQTPGQGLQFLFEYFSETQRNKGNFPGRFSGRQFSNSRSEMNVSTLELGDSALYLCASSSTGPEAFFGQGTRLTVV.

The V and J genes are TRBV5-5 and TRBJ1-2; D is undetermined. This CDR3 comprises 17 residues. Trimming removed 0 bases at V and 0 bases at J, with 15 bases between. Germline V CDR1 and CDR2: SGHKS, YYEKEE (reference sequence). The CDR3 protein is CASSLDQIRNSNYGYTF. DNA for the CDR3: TGTGCCAGCAGCTTGGACCAAATCAGGAATTCTAACTATGGCTACACCTTC.

This clone was counted a single time. The chain joins TRBV4-1 to TRBJ2-1; TRBD1 agrees at 8 bases. The CDR3 spans 17 residues. Germline CDR1 reads MGHRA; CDR2 reads YSYEKL. Germline trimming cut 0 bases from V and 1 base from J; bases unmatched to any gene: 5. The CDR3 here is CASSQDLDRASYNEQFF. CDR3 bases: TGCGCCAGCAGCCAAGATTTGGACAGGGCGTCCTACAATGAGCAGTTCTTC.

This clone was found a few times. The V gene is TRBV5-1, the J gene TRBJ2-5; 8 nucleotides agree with TRBD2. The V and J ends lost 4 bases and 3 bases, in that order; junction bases with no gene match: 8. Germline CDR1 is SGHRS and CDR2 is YFSETQ. The CDR3 spans 15 residues. CDR3 sequence (DNA): TGCGCCAGCAGCCCCGGGGGGGCGCCGGAAGAGACCCAGTACTTC. Its protein product is CASSPGGAPEETQYF.

The chain carries TRBV15 and TRBJ1-2; D unclear. CDR1 and CDR2 from the germline V gene are LNHNV and YYDKDF (reference sequence). Trimming left V 0 bases short and J 6 bases short, with 17 bases between. The CDR3 spans 16 residues. CDR3: CATSRDLAPNWDGYTF. The CDR3 DNA reads TGTGCCACCAGCAGAGATTTGGCCCCGAACTGGGATGGCTACACCTTC. The complete variable domain, with remaining parts taken from reference TRBV15 and TRBJ1-2, reads DAMVIQNPRYQVTQFGKPVTLSCSQTLNHNVMYWYQQKSSQAPKLLFHYYDKDFNNEADTPDNFQSRRPNTSFCFLDIRSPGLGDTAMYLCATSRDLAPNWDGYTFGSGTRLTVV.

This clone has just one count. The J gene is TRBJ2-2, the V gene TRBV7-2; TRBD2 matches at 7 bases. V was pared by 5 bases and J by 4 bases, with 10 bases of the junction left unmatched. The CDR3 contains 16 residues. CDR1 and CDR2 (germline): SGHTA, FQGNSA. In DNA form, the CDR3 reads TGTGCCAGCAGCCGACGCGGGGGAGCGAGCACCGGGGAGCTGTTTTTT. It yields the protein CASSRRGGASTGELFF.

This chain links TRBV4-1 with TRBJ1-1, with 9 positions matching TRBD1. The CDR3 is 15 residues long. Trimming at V came to 3 bases and at J to 4 bases, leaving 6 bases not matched to a gene. In germline, CDR1 is MGHRA, CDR2 YSYEKL. CDR3 region: CASSQGTGRGTEAFF. The CDR3, as DNA: TGCGCCAGCAGCCAGGGGACAGGGAGGGGCACTGAAGCTTTCTTT.

V is TRBV7-9 and J is TRBJ1-3; 7 bases align to TRBD1. V lost 5 bases, J lost 7 bases, and 2 bases stayed unmatched. The CDR3 length is 12 residues. Germline CDR1 and CDR2: SEHNR and FQNEAQ (reference sequence). DNA for the CDR3: TGTGCCAGCAGCCCGGACAGGAACACCATATATTTT. Its translation is CASSPDRNTIYF.

The rearrangement uses TRBV7-9 and TRBJ1-1, with D maybe TRBD1 (5 bases). Trimming left V 1 base short and J 11 bases short, with 11 bases between. The CDR3 spans 12 residues. Germline CDR1 SEHNR, CDR2 FQNEAQ (reference sequence). The CDR3 sequence is CASSLEKGWAFF. CDR3 bases: TGTGCCAGCAGCTTAGAGAAGGGGTGGGCTTTCTTT.